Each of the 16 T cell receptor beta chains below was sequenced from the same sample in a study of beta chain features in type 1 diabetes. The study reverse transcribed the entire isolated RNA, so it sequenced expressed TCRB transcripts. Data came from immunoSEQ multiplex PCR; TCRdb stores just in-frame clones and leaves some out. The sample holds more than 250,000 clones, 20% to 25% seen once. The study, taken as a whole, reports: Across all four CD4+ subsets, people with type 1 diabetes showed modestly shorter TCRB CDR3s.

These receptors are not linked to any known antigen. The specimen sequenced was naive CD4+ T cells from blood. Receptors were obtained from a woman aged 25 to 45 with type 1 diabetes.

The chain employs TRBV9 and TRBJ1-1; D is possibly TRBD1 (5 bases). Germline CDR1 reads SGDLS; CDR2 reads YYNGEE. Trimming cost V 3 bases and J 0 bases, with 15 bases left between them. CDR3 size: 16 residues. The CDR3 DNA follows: TGTGCCAGCAGCGATGGGAAGGACAATATGAACACTGAAGCTTTCTTT. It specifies CASSDGKDNMNTEAFF.

This CDR3 is CSVRGQYTEAFF. The DNA of the CDR3 is TGCAGCGTTCGCGGACAGTACACTGAAGCTTTCTTT. The chain combines TRBV29-1 with TRBJ1-1, with D maybe TRBD1 (6 bases). Germline values: CDR1 SQVTM, CDR2 ANQGSEA. The CDR3 is 12 amino acids. V dropped 5 bases and J dropped 3 bases, with 10 bases sitting between them.

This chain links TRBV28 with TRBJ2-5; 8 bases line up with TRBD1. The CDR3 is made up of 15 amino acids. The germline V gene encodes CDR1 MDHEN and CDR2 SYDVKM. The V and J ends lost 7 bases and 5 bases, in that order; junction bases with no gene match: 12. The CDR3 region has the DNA TGTGCCAGCACCCTACCGCAGGGGGCGGGGGAGACCCAGTACTTC. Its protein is CASTLPQGAGETQYF. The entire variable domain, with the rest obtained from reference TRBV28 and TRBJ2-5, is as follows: DVKVTQSSRYLVKRTGEKVFLECVQDMDHENMFWYRQDPGLGLRLIYFSYDVKMKEKGDIPEGYSVSREKKERFSLILESASTNQTSMYLCASTLPQGAGETQYFGPGTRLLVL.

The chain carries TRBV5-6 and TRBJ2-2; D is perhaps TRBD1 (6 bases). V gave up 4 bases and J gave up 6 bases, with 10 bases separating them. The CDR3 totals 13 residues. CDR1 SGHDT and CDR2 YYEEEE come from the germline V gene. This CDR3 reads CASSPRGPGELFF. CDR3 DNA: TGTGCCAGCAGCCCCAGGGGACCCGGGGAGCTGTTTTTT.

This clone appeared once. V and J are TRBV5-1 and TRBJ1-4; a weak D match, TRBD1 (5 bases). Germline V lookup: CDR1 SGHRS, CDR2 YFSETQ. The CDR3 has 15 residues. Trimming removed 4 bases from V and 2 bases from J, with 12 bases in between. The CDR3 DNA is TGCGCCAGCAGCACTACGGGGGACACTAATGAAAAACTGTTTTTT. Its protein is CASSTTGDTNEKLFF.

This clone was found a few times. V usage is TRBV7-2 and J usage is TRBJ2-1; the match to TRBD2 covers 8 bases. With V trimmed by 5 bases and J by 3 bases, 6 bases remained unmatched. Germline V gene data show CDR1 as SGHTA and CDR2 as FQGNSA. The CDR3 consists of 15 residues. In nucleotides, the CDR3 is TGTGCCAGCAGCCTACAACTAGCGGACTACAATGAGCAGTTCTTC. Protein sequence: CASSLQLADYNEQFF. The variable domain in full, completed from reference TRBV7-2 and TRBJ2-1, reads GAGVSQSPSNKVTEKGKDVELRCDPISGHTALYWYRQSLGQGLEFLIYFQGNSAPDKSGLPSDRFSAERTGGSVSTLTIQRTQQEDSAVYLCASSLQLADYNEQFFGPGTRLTVL.

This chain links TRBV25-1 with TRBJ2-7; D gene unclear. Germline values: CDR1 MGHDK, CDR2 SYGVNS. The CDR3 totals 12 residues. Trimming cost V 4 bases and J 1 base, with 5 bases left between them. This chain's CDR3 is CASSGQSYEQYF. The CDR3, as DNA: TGTGCCAGCAGTGGCCAGTCCTACGAGCAGTACTTC.

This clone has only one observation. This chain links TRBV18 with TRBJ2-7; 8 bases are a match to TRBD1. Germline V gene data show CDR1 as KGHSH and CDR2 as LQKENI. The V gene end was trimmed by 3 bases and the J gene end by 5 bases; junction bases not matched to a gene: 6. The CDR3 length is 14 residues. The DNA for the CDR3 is TGTGCCAGCTCACCGAGGACAGGGCTAGACGAGCAGTACTTC. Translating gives CASSPRTGLDEQYF.

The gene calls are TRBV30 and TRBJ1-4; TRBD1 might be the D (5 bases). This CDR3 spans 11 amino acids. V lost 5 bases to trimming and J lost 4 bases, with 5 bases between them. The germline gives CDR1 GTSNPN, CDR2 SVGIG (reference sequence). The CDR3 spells CAWQGNEKLFF. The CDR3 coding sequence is TGTGCCTGGCAGGGTAATGAAAAACTGTTTTTT. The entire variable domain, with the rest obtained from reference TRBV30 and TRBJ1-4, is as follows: SQTIHQWPATLVQPVGSPLSLECTVEGTSNPNLYWYRQAAGRGLQLLFYSVGIGQISSEVPQNLSASRPQDRQFILSSKKLLLSDSGFYLCAWQGNEKLFFGSGTQLSVL.

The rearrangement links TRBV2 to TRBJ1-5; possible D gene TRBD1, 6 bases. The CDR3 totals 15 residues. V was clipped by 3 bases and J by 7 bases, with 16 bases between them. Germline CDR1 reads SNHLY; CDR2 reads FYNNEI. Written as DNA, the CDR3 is TGTGCCAGCAGTGAGGTCGGGGGGCGAGGGCAGCCCCAGCATTTT. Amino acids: CASSEVGGRGQPQHF.

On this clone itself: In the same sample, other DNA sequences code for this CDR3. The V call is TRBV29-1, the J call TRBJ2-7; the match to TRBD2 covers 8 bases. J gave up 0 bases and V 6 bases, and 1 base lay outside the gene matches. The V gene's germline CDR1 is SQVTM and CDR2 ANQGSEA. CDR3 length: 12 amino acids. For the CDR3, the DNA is TGCAGCGTGGGGACTAGCTCCTACGAGCAGTACTTC. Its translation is CSVGTSSYEQYF.

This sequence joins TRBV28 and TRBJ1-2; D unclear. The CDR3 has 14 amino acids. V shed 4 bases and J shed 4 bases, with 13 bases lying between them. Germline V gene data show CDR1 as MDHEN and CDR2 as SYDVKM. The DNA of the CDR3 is TGTGCCAGCAGTTCTACCGACGGAGCCTATGGCTACACCTTC. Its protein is CASSSTDGAYGYTF.

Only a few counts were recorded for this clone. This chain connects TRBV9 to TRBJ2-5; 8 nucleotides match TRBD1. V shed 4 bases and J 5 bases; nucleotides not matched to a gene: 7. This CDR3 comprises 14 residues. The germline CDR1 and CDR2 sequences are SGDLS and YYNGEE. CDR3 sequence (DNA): TGTGCCAGCAGCCCTAGACAGGGGAGGGAGACCCAGTACTTC. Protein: CASSPRQGRETQYF.

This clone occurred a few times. The CDR3 loop reads CASSPTGGRGYTF. The DNA for the CDR3 is TGCGCCAGCAGCCCGACAGGGGGTCGAGGCTACACCTTC. The chain employs TRBV5-1 and TRBJ1-2; 9 bases are a match to TRBD1. From germline, CDR1 is SGHRS and CDR2 YFSETQ. The trim removed 4 bases at V and 8 bases at J, leaving 6 bases unmatched. The CDR3 has 13 amino acids.

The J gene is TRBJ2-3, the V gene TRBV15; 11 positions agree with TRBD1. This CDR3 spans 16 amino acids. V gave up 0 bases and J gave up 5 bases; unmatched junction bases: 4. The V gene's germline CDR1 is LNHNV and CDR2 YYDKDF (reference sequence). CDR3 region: CATSRDPGQGGDTQYF. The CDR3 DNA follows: TGTGCCACCAGCAGAGATCCGGGACAGGGGGGAGATACGCAGTATTTT.

CDR3: CASTQGAGVTEAFF. Written as DNA, the CDR3 is TGCGCCAGCACGCAGGGGGCTGGTGTCACTGAAGCTTTCTTT. V gene TRBV5-1 combines with J gene TRBJ1-1, with 8 nucleotides matching TRBD1. The germline V gene encodes CDR1 SGHRS and CDR2 YFSETQ. The trim removed 6 bases at V and 4 bases at J, leaving 8 bases unmatched. The CDR3 has 14 amino acids.